The rows below give T cell receptor beta chains drawn from one sample of a study of memory CD4+ T cells and cytomegalovirus serostatus. The method was immunoSEQ multiplex PCR; TCRdb's version includes in-frame clones alone and lacks a portion of them. The profile shows about 25,000 clones, more than 70% of them singletons. The sequencing input was memory CD4+ T cells from blood. Every receptor here comes from an adult in good health and CMV-seronegative. Each CDR3 is given with its conserved first and last residue. Fields, in order: CDR3 protein, CDR3 DNA, D gene, V gene, J gene, clone size. D genes are given only for firm matches. Only some rows state a clone size, as once, few, many or a class for expanded clones.

CDR3 protein: CASRELGTDQETQYF
CDR3 DNA: TGTGCCAGCAGGGAGTTGGGGACAGATCAAGAGACCCAGTACTTC
D gene: TRBD1
V gene: TRBV2
J gene: TRBJ2-5
clone size: -

CDR3 protein: CASSFGQGGVTDTQYF
CDR3 DNA: TGTGCCAGCAGTTTCGGACAGGGAGGGGTCACAGATACGCAGTATTTT
D gene: -
V gene: TRBV27
J gene: TRBJ2-3
clone size: -

CDR3 protein: CASSVPGGWRGTEAFF
CDR3 DNA: TGTGCCAGTAGTGTCCCGGGAGGGTGGAGGGGCACTGAAGCTTTCTTT
D gene: -
V gene: TRBV19
J gene: TRBJ1-1
clone size: -

CDR3 protein: CASTTGTGGYAFF
CDR3 DNA: TGTGCCAGCACTACCGGGACAGGGGGTTATGCTTTCTTT
D gene: TRBD1
V gene: TRBV2
J gene: TRBJ1-1
clone size: -

CDR3 protein: CASSLLFRNTEAFF
CDR3 DNA: TGTGCCAGCAGCTTGTTATTTAGGAACACTGAAGCTTTCTTT
D gene: -
V gene: TRBV5-4
J gene: TRBJ1-1
clone size: -

CDR3 protein: CASSLARGDGYTF
CDR3 DNA: TGTGCCAGCAGCTTGGCTCGGGGGGATGGCTACACCTTC
D gene: -
V gene: TRBV5-6
J gene: TRBJ1-2
clone size: -

CDR3 protein: CASSEAFSGTPEAFF
CDR3 DNA: TGTGCCAGCAGTGAAGCGTTCTCGGGTACCCCTGAAGCTTTCTTT
D gene: -
V gene: TRBV6-1
J gene: TRBJ1-1
clone size: once

CDR3 protein: CASSQAMRGELFF
CDR3 DNA: TGCGCCAGCAGCCAAGCTATGAGGGGGGAGCTGTTTTTT
D gene: -
V gene: TRBV4-3
J gene: TRBJ2-2
clone size: -

CDR3 protein: CATDPGSGANVLTF
CDR3 DNA: TGTGCCACGGACCCGGGGTCTGGGGCCAACGTCCTGACTTTC
D gene: -
V gene: TRBV7-9
J gene: TRBJ2-6
clone size: -

CDR3 protein: CASSQGTKGNQPQHF
CDR3 DNA: TGTGCCAGCAGCCAAGGAACAAAAGGGAATCAGCCCCAGCATTTT
D gene: -
V gene: TRBV4-2
J gene: TRBJ1-5
clone size: -

CDR3 protein: CASSETWVAGTLYEQYF
CDR3 DNA: TGTGCCAGCAGTGAAACGTGGGTAGCGGGGACCTTATACGAGCAGTACTTC
D gene: TRBD2
V gene: TRBV2
J gene: TRBJ2-7
clone size: once

CDR3 protein: CASSLLRVHGYTF
CDR3 DNA: TGTGCCAGTAGTTTATTAAGGGTTCACGGCTACACCTTC
D gene: -
V gene: TRBV19
J gene: TRBJ1-2
clone size: -

CDR3 protein: CASSLSTGQNYEQYF
CDR3 DNA: TGCGCCAGCAGCTTATCCACGGGACAGAACTACGAGCAGTACTTC
D gene: TRBD1
V gene: TRBV5-1
J gene: TRBJ2-7
clone size: -

CDR3 protein: CASSSGQSSAKNIQYF
CDR3 DNA: TGTGCCAGCAGCTCCGGACAGTCCTCAGCCAAAAACATTCAGTACTTC
D gene: -
V gene: TRBV5-6
J gene: TRBJ2-4
clone size: once

CDR3 protein: CASDRPSVTEAFF
CDR3 DNA: TGTGCCAGCGACCGGCCCTCCGTGACTGAAGCTTTCTTT
D gene: -
V gene: TRBV7-9
J gene: TRBJ1-1
clone size: once

CDR3 protein: CASSPGLVQETQYF
CDR3 DNA: TGCGCCAGCAGCCCGGGACTTGTTCAAGAGACCCAGTACTTC
D gene: -
V gene: TRBV5-1
J gene: TRBJ2-5
clone size: -

CDR3 protein: CASSLGAGANVLTF
CDR3 DNA: TGTGCCAGCAGTTTAGGTGCAGGGGCCAACGTCCTGACTTTC
D gene: -
V gene: TRBV28
J gene: TRBJ2-6
clone size: -

CDR3 protein: CASSLVSDSGGYADTQYF
CDR3 DNA: TGTGCCAGCAGCTTAGTTTCGGATAGCGGGGGTTACGCAGATACGCAGTATTTT
D gene: TRBD2
V gene: TRBV11-2
J gene: TRBJ2-3
clone size: -

CDR3 protein: CASSLGGAKHQPQHF
CDR3 DNA: TGTGCCAGCAGTTTGGGGGGCGCAAAGCATCAGCCCCAGCATTTT
D gene: -
V gene: TRBV27
J gene: TRBJ1-5
clone size: -

CDR3 protein: CATSVAGNTGELFF
CDR3 DNA: TGTGCCACCTCGGTAGCGGGGAACACCGGGGAGCTGTTTTTT
D gene: TRBD2
V gene: TRBV15
J gene: TRBJ2-2
clone size: -

CDR3 protein: CASSPRGDSNQPQHF
CDR3 DNA: TGTGCCAGCAGCCCACGTGGCGACAGCAATCAGCCCCAGCATTTT
D gene: -
V gene: TRBV5-5
J gene: TRBJ1-5
clone size: -

CDR3 protein: CSVEDPLTVYGYTF
CDR3 DNA: TGCAGCGTTGAAGATCCCTTGACAGTCTATGGCTACACCTTC
D gene: -
V gene: TRBV29-1
J gene: TRBJ1-2
clone size: once

CDR3 protein: CASSPIPQGAMDGYTF
CDR3 DNA: TGTGCCAGCAGCCCCATACCGCAGGGGGCTATGGATGGCTACACCTTC
D gene: TRBD1
V gene: TRBV7-9
J gene: TRBJ1-2
clone size: -

CDR3 protein: CASSPAGGEGTGSGYTF
CDR3 DNA: TGCGCCAGCAGCCCCGCCGGAGGCGAGGGGACAGGGTCTGGCTACACCTTC
D gene: TRBD1
V gene: TRBV4-3
J gene: TRBJ1-2
clone size: -

CDR3 protein: CKRKGAGGYTF
CDR3 DNA: TGCAAGCGTAAGGGGGCGGGGGGCTACACCTTC
D gene: TRBD1
V gene: TRBV20-1
J gene: TRBJ1-2
clone size: few

CDR3 protein: CASSLVVDTQYF
CDR3 DNA: TGTGCCAGCAGCTTAGTGGTGGATACGCAGTATTTT
D gene: -
V gene: TRBV7-9
J gene: TRBJ2-3
clone size: -

CDR3 protein: CAWSVGGIGELFF
CDR3 DNA: TGTGCCTGGAGTGTAGGTGGGATCGGGGAGCTGTTTTTT
D gene: -
V gene: TRBV30
J gene: TRBJ2-2
clone size: -

CDR3 protein: CASSLGLLARETQYF
CDR3 DNA: TGTGCCAGCAGCTTGGGGTTACTAGCACGAGAGACCCAGTACTTC
D gene: -
V gene: TRBV5-4
J gene: TRBJ2-5
clone size: once

CDR3 protein: CASSLGQGIVANEKLFF
CDR3 DNA: TGTGCCAGCAGCTTGGGACAGGGGATAGTGGCTAATGAAAAACTGTTTTTT
D gene: TRBD1
V gene: TRBV7-2
J gene: TRBJ1-4
clone size: -

CDR3 protein: CASSLSWSGGAVDTQYF
CDR3 DNA: TGCGCCAGCAGCCTAAGCTGGAGCGGGGGTGCCGTAGATACGCAGTATTTT
D gene: TRBD2
V gene: TRBV4-3
J gene: TRBJ2-3
clone size: -